This TCR beta chain was sequenced during a study of blood T cell repertoires in COVID-19. Study processing details: Amplifying reference gene primers gave estimates of nucleated cell counts. Some clones are missing from TCRdb's copy, which holds only in-frame ones; the method was immunoSEQ multiplex PCR. V and J calls and clone size are copied from that table; D and trimming were computed from the DNA. Of 150,000 to 200,000 clones in the sample, over 80% are singletons; the top ten hold roughly 9.5%. The germline V and J ends were trimmed by 2 bases and 9 bases, with 11 bases remaining between them. There are 13 residues in the CDR3. Germline CDR1 is SGHTA and CDR2 is FQGTGA.

The sample comprised peripheral blood. This receptor was identified in a woman of 80 years or more with active or convalescent COVID-19. The genes are TRBV7-3 and TRBJ2-4; a weak D match, TRBD2 (6 bases). The CDR3 DNA follows: TGTGCCAGCAGCTTAGCAGACGGGGGCATTCAGTACTTC. Translation: CASSLADGGIQYF.